A selection of T cell receptor beta chains follows, all from one sample in a study of blood T cell repertoires in COVID-19. The protocol was immunoSEQ multiplex PCR, while the TCRdb copy is restricted to in-frame clones and leaves out a portion. The table lists about 53,000 clones, 70% to 85% of them singletons. What was sequenced was peripheral blood. The receptors were sampled from a human donor in a cohort sampled during active COVID-19. The CDR3 runs from the conserved cysteine through the conserved F or W. The D gene is left open where the match is weak. A clone size is listed for some rows: how often the clone was seen (once, few, many), or a class if it is expanded.

>-|TRBJ1-1|TRBV21-1|-
CASSNQGHDNGWGRAEAFF
>-|TRBJ2-3|TRBV6-5|TRBD2
CASSTSGGADTQYF
>-|TRBJ2-3|TRBV5-1|TRBD2
CASSTTRTSGSTDTQYF
>-|TRBJ2-3|TRBV9|TRBD1
CASSPRQGMGLTDTQYF
>-|TRBJ1-2|TRBV10-2|TRBD1
CASSESGRGRGGYTF
>-|TRBJ2-1|TRBV3-1/TRBV3-2|TRBD2
CASSQDLAGTYNEQFF
>-|TRBJ1-1|TRBV7-3|TRBD1
CASSLDRAGEAFF
>-|TRBJ2-3|TRBV15|-
CATSRVSRGTQYF
>-|TRBJ2-3|TRBV7-3|TRBD1
CASSPTGGREDTQYF
>-|TRBJ2-1|TRBV6-5|-
CASSYELGGNEQFF
>once|TRBJ1-2|TRBV5-6|TRBD1
CASSPDRDDGYTF
>-|TRBJ1-6|TRBV12-3/TRBV12-4|-
CASSPSLYSPLHF
>-|TRBJ1-2|TRBV3-1/TRBV3-2|-
CASRLGQHYGYTF
>-|TRBJ2-2|TRBV5-8|-
CASSPRTVNTGELFF
>-|TRBJ2-7|TRBV3-1/TRBV3-2|-
CASSLQSVIYF